These T cell receptor beta chains were read from a single sample in a study of shared clonotypes between healthy human individuals. TCRdb's table, derived via immunoSEQ multiplex PCR, lists solely in-frame clones and lacks some. This sample yields 2,100,000 or so clones, of which approximately 94% are seen a single time; approximately 0.13% belongs to the top ten. Sequenced sample: naive CD4+ T cells sorted from blood. The receptors originated from a young man in good health. The CDR3 runs from the conserved cysteine through the conserved F or W. A D gene is named only where the DNA matches it firmly. Size is omitted from some rows. Given values are once, few, many or a class for expanded clones.

d_call j_call clone_size v_call cdr3_aa cdr3_nt
. TRBJ1-6 . TRBV11-2 CASSTGILNSPLHF TGTGCCAGCAGCACAGGGATCTTGAATTCACCCCTCCACTTT
. TRBJ1-1 few TRBV6-6 CASSWDTEAFF TGTGCCAGCAGTTGGGACACTGAAGCTTTCTTT
TRBD1 TRBJ2-7 . TRBV5-1 CASSEPGQGYEQYF TGCGCCAGCAGCGAGCCGGGACAGGGCTACGAGCAGTACTTC
. TRBJ1-6 . TRBV4-1 CASSQADSYNSPLHF TGCGCCAGCAGCCAAGCCGACTCCTATAATTCACCCCTCCACTTT
. TRBJ2-3 . TRBV5-1 CASSLVFTDTQYF TGCGCCAGCAGCTTGGTATTCACAGATACGCAGTATTTT
TRBD2 TRBJ2-5 . TRBV5-1 CASSIPSGGALETQYF TGCGCCAGCAGCATACCTAGCGGGGGGGCCCTGGAGACCCAGTACTTC
TRBD1 TRBJ2-7 . TRBV6-5 CASSWDRGYEQYF TGTGCCAGCAGTTGGGACAGGGGCTACGAGCAGTACTTC
TRBD1 TRBJ1-3 once TRBV5-1 CASSWTTTGTGNTIYF TGCGCCAGCAGCTGGACCACGACAGGGACTGGAAACACCATATATTTT
. TRBJ1-4 . TRBV10-3 CAIRQSDEKLFF TGTGCCATCAGACAGTCGGATGAAAAACTGTTTTTT
. TRBJ1-2 . TRBV2 CASTVGGAWGYTF TGTGCCAGCACCGTGGGGGGCGCTTGGGGCTACACCTTC
. TRBJ2-7 . TRBV6-5 CASSRDKYYEQYF TGTGCCAGCAGTCGGGACAAGTACTACGAGCAGTACTTC
. TRBJ2-1 . TRBV21-1 CVLGQGRLCGNEQFF TGTGTTCTTGGGCAGGGGAGGTTATGTGGGAATGAGCAGTTCTTC
. TRBJ1-3 . TRBV27 CASSLSRYSSGNTIYF TGTGCCAGCAGTTTATCCAGGTACTCCTCTGGAAACACCATATATTTT
TRBD2 TRBJ2-3 . TRBV11-2 CASSSLAGPRTDTQYF TGTGCCAGCAGCTCACTAGCGGGGCCCCGCACAGATACGCAGTATTTT
. TRBJ2-1 . TRBV5-1 CASSLVRVGGYNEQFF TGCGCCAGCAGCTTGGTGCGGGTAGGGGGCTACAATGAGCAGTTCTTC
. TRBJ1-2 . TRBV9 CASSVAKDGGGYTF TGTGCCAGCAGCGTAGCTAAGGACGGAGGAGGCTACACCTTC
. TRBJ1-2 few TRBV18 CASSPGDYGYTF TGTGCCAGCTCACCAGGGGACTATGGCTACACCTTC
. TRBJ2-7 . TRBV5-6 CASSLGRLHEQYF TGTGCCAGCAGCTTAGGAAGACTCCACGAGCAGTACTTC
TRBD1 TRBJ1-5 . TRBV2 CASVQGLYSNQPQHF TGTGCCAGTGTACAGGGGCTTTATAGCAATCAGCCCCAGCATTTT
. TRBJ1-1 . TRBV29-1 CSVGNRANTEAFF TGCAGCGTTGGTAACAGGGCTAACACTGAAGCTTTCTTT
. TRBJ1-1 once TRBV18 CASSPNGNTEAFF TGTGCCAGCTCACCAAATGGGAACACTGAAGCTTTCTTT
. TRBJ1-5 . TRBV6-5 CASSPGAYSNQPQHF TGTGCCAGCAGCCCCGGGGCATATAGCAATCAGCCCCAGCATTTT
. TRBJ2-2 . TRBV5-4 CASSHGGLEARGELFF TGTGCCAGCAGCCACGGAGGGCTAGAAGCAAGAGGGGAGCTGTTTTTT
. TRBJ2-5 . TRBV6-5 CASRPLWGLQETQYF TGTGCCAGCAGGCCCTTATGGGGGCTACAAGAGACCCAGTACTTC
. TRBJ1-6 . TRBV5-1 CASRISSSYNSPLHF TGCGCCAGCAGGATCAGTAGCTCCTATAATTCACCCCTCCACTTT
. TRBJ1-4 . TRBV7-9 CASSLRTETEKLFF TGTGCCAGCAGCCTACGGACAGAGACCGAAAAACTGTTTTTT
TRBD1 TRBJ2-2 . TRBV2 CASRDRVNTGELFF TGTGCCAGCAGGGACAGGGTGAACACCGGGGAGCTGTTTTTT
. TRBJ1-2 . TRBV11-3 CASSLTHKDRAYGYTF TGTGCCAGCAGCTTAACACATAAGGACAGAGCTTATGGCTACACCTTC
. TRBJ1-3 . TRBV11-2 CASSLAGFFSGNTIYF TGTGCCAGCAGCTTAGCAGGGTTCTTCTCTGGAAACACCATATATTTT
TRBD2 TRBJ2-3 . TRBV11-2 CASSATTSGSNTQYF TGTGCCAGCAGCGCCACAACTAGCGGGAGCAATACGCAGTATTTT
. TRBJ1-5 few TRBV10-3 CASRGEVGQPQHF TGTGCCTCTCGCGGGGAGGTAGGTCAGCCCCAGCATTTT
TRBD1 TRBJ1-1 . TRBV5-6 CASSQDRQGQGGAFF TGTGCCAGCAGCCAGGACCGACAGGGTCAAGGGGGAGCTTTCTTT
. TRBJ1-5 . TRBV6-1 CASSEVEGSNQPQHF TGTGCCAGCAGTGAAGTTGAGGGGAGCAATCAGCCCCAGCATTTT
. TRBJ1-5 . TRBV11-2 CASSLDFTGQPQHF TGTGCCAGCAGCTTGGACTTTACGGGTCAGCCCCAGCATTTT
TRBD1 TRBJ1-2 . TRBV6-1 CASSRTGQPNYGYTF TGTGCCAGCTCCCGGACAGGCCAGCCTAACTATGGCTACACCTTC
. TRBJ1-2 . TRBV30 CAWSGRVNYGYTF TGTGCCTGGAGTGGCAGGGTTAACTATGGCTACACCTTC
. TRBJ1-1 . TRBV11-2 CASSFTTDTEAFF TGTGCCAGCAGCTTTACGACGGACACTGAAGCTTTCTTT
TRBD1 TRBJ2-7 . TRBV6-1 CASGGTGYEQYF TGTGCCAGCGGGGGGACAGGCTACGAGCAGTACTTC
. TRBJ1-2 . TRBV5-6 CASRYRASGIQANYGYTF TGTGCCAGCAGATATCGAGCCTCAGGGATTCAAGCTAACTATGGCTACACCTTC
TRBD2 TRBJ2-5 few TRBV2 CASSDLGGRGLETQYF TGTGCCAGCAGTGATCTTGGCGGGAGAGGGCTGGAGACCCAGTACTTC
. TRBJ2-3 . TRBV7-9 CASSPTRGVGTDTQYF TGTGCCAGCAGCCCAACCCGCGGGGTAGGCACAGATACGCAGTATTTT
. TRBJ1-1 . TRBV29-1 CSVVEGWNTEAFF TGCAGCGTTGTGGAGGGTTGGAACACTGAAGCTTTCTTT
TRBD1 TRBJ1-1 . TRBV28 CASSLRGQGGTEAFF TGTGCCAGCAGTTTGAGAGGACAGGGGGGAACTGAAGCTTTCTTT
. TRBJ1-4 . TRBV21-1 CASSNLVRPREKLFF TGTGCCAGCAGCAATTTAGTCAGGCCGCGTGAAAAACTGTTTTTT
. TRBJ2-1 . TRBV2 CASSPDRGPWNEQFF TGTGCCAGCAGTCCGGACAGAGGTCCTTGGAATGAGCAGTTCTTC
. TRBJ2-3 . TRBV2 CASSGTGAHTDTQYF TGTGCCAGCAGTGGAACGGGGGCCCACACAGATACGCAGTATTTT
. TRBJ1-4 . TRBV20-1 CSAQTDLLLFF TGCAGTGCGCAGACAGACTTATTACTGTTTTTT
TRBD2 TRBJ2-7 . TRBV5-1 CASSSSTSGGTYEQYF TGCGCCAGCAGCTCCTCGACTAGCGGGGGAACCTACGAGCAGTACTTC
. TRBJ2-5 . TRBV18 CASSPPSLGETQYF TGTGCCAGCTCACCACCGTCGCTGGGAGAGACCCAGTACTTC
. TRBJ1-2 . TRBV7-3 CASSLTTGGGYTF TGTGCCAGCAGCTTAACGACAGGTGGTGGCTACACCTTC
TRBD2 TRBJ2-7 . TRBV2 CASVREAASEQYF TGTGCCAGCGTGCGGGAGGCGGCGTCCGAGCAGTACTTC
. TRBJ2-2 . TRBV6-6 CASTAQGGSGELFF TGTGCCAGCACCGCGCAGGGCGGAAGCGGGGAGCTGTTTTTT